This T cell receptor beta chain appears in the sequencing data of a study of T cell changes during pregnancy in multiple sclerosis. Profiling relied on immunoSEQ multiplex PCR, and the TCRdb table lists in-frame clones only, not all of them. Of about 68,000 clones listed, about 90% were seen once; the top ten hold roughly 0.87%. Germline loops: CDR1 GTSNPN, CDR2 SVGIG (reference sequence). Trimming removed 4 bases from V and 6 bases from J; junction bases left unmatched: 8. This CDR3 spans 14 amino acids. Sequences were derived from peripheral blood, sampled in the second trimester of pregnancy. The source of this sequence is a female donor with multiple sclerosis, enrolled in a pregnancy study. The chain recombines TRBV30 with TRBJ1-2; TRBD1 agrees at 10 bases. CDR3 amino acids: CAWTVDRGLDGYTF. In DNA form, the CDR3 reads TGTGCCTGGACTGTGGACAGGGGGTTGGATGGCTACACCTTC.